Described below is a single T cell receptor (beta chain) sequence and its context. There is no known antigen for this receptor. No base qualities exist here, and no much larger clone lies one base off it. The data were obtained in a study of blood T cell repertoires in COVID-19 (TCRdb year 2020). Broadly, across the study: Samples covering the acute and convalescent phases of COVID-19 were provided by collaborators in the United States, Italy and Spain. The prospective study material was composed of cDNA or gDNA derived from T cells, B-cell-depleted T cells, or PBMCs. Deeply sampled blood TCRbeta repertoires from subjects exposed to, actively infected with, or recovered from COVID-19 were included in the dataset. A freely available public database, intended as a resource for researchers studying the immune response to SARS-CoV-2, is where the repertoires were released. The samples were drawn from the first 160 participants of the ongoing ImmuneRACE study and from 1,254 subjects provided by 6 global collaborators. Sample metadata almost always included a de-identified subject ID, COVID-19 status, age in years and sex. HLA class I and class II types, where available, came from metadata supplied by the sample provider rather than from assay-based typing.

V ends up 4 bases short and J 3 bases short, with an unmatched junction base count of 3. Inclusive of the bounding cysteine and phenylalanine, the CDR3 is 14 residues long. CDR3 DNA is the only sequence kept; it has 42 bases, read in frame from the first base. CDR1 is given as SNHLY and CDR2 as FYNNEI, both from the germline V gene. What the study reported, not specific to this receptor: The quantity of clinical and demographic metadata differed by source and by participant and was supplied without curation.

At one collaborating source in Seattle, patients were enrolled during active infection and were followed longitudinally through the course of disease. The collaborating institutions used their own protocols to collect whole blood in K2EDTA tubes. Collaborator samples were shipped for TCRbeta analysis as frozen whole blood, isolated PBMCs, or DNA extracted from either sample type. The immunoSEQ Assay, a bias-controlled multiplex PCR, was used to amplify TCRbeta CDR3 regions from genomic DNA. The authors processed their data as follows. The number of nucleated cells in each sample was estimated from the amplification of reference gene primers within the assay. To quantify the absolute abundance of each unique TCRbeta CDR3 rearrangement, sequence reads were collapsed and filtered. For each sample, productive Simpson clonality was calculated as the square root of Simpson's diversity index across productive rearrangements. TCRdb retrieved this table from immuneACCESS and kept in-frame rearrangements only. Not all clones are present; in checked studies, unresolved V genes account for under half, and no reason is known for the remainder. That table supplies the V and J calls and clone size; D and trimming were determined from the DNA. For this sample there are a few hundred thousand clones; about 90% appear just once. Approximately 2.5% of the sample comes from the top ten.

Sequenced sample: peripheral blood. The clonotype was recovered from a person aged 18 to 35 with COVID-19, enrolled during active disease. The V gene is TRBV2 and the J gene is TRBJ1-5; 7 nucleotides in the junction match TRBD1. The nucleotide sequence is given as TGTGCCAGCAGTGGGGACAGCAACAATCAGCCCCAGCATTTT. The encoded protein is CASSGDSNNQPQHF.